This record concerns one T cell receptor (beta chain) sequence. What it binds is unknown. The data are from a study of T cell responses to AZD1222 COVID-19 vaccine. Overall study context: Both about-4-week and about-12-week second-dose recipients were combined. Findings of the study overall: CD4 TCRs covered the whole spike, strongest at regions 160-218 and 743-854. White British people made up most donors, females outnumbered males, and clonal diversity was possibly underestimated. Spike-specific TCR breadth and depth both grew after two AZD1222 doses.

Method: immunoSEQ multiplex PCR; TCRdb's copy keeps in-frame clones and lacks some. The data show 160,000 or so clones, about 89% seen once. Germline V gene sequence: CDR1 SGHTS, CDR2 YDEGEE. V was pared by 0 bases and J by 2 bases, with 6 bases of the junction left unmatched. The CDR3 consists of 17 residues. The rearrangement uses TRBV5-8 and TRBJ2-5; TRBD2 agrees at 11 bases. The receptor was isolated from an adult in good health. Specimen: peripheral blood, collected on day 0 of AZD1222 vaccination. The CDR3 DNA follows: TGTGCCAGCAGCTTGGGGCTAGCGGGAGGTAATCAAGAGACCCAGTACTTC. Its translation is CASSLGLAGGNQETQYF.